This T cell receptor (beta chain) was sequenced in a study of cytomegalovirus exposure and HLA in healthy donors. Data came from immunoSEQ multiplex PCR; TCRdb stores just in-frame clones and leaves some out. The sample has 200,000 to 250,000 clones; 85% to 90% are singletons. The CDR3 loop spans 15 amino acids. The trim removed 7 bases at V and 3 bases at J, leaving 7 bases unmatched. Germline CDR1 and CDR2: MNHEY and SVGAGI. The sequence was obtained from a woman in her late teens or twenties in good health and CMV-seronegative. Sequencing was carried out using PBMCs. The chain joins TRBV6-5 to TRBJ2-3; TRBD1 matches 10 bases. For the CDR3, the DNA is TGTGCCAGCAACAGGGGGACAGGGGAAACAGATACGCAGTATTTT. Protein product: CASNRGTGETDTQYF.